These 12 T cell receptor beta chains share one sample of origin, sequenced in a study of human CD4 T cells and Enterobacteriaceae. Memory CD4+ T cells were sorted as all CD4+ cells except CD45RA+CCR7+CD95- naive cells, over 95% pure. The table came from immunoSEQ multiplex PCR; TCRdb's copy has only in-frame clones and leaves some out. The data contain about 25,000 clones, approximately 81% of them seen just once; the ten biggest clones take up around 0.96%. The sample consisted of memory CD4+ T cells from blood. The receptors shown here come from a human donor in good health.

The chain links TRBV4-2 to TRBJ2-3; TRBD2 might be the D (5 bases). Germline-derived CDR1 and CDR2 are LGHNA and YNFKEQ. The CDR3 runs to 11 residues. V shed 3 bases and J shed 9 bases, with 7 bases lying between them. The CDR3 sequence: CASSQGRTQYF. In DNA, the CDR3 is TGTGCCAGCAGCCAGGGGAGAACGCAGTATTTT.

This clone was detected a few times. This sequence joins TRBV29-1 and TRBJ2-7; 8 nucleotides match TRBD1. The CDR3 is 14 amino acids. Germline values: CDR1 SQVTM, CDR2 ANQGSEA. Trimming cost V 4 bases and J 2 bases; bases outside gene matches: 7. Written as DNA, the CDR3 is TGCAGCGTTGGCACCCCAGGGGGCACCTACGAGCAGTACTTC. Translating gives CSVGTPGGTYEQYF.

CDR3 DNA: TGTGCCTGGAGTAAAGAGGTGAGCAATCAGCCCCAGCATTTT. As protein: CAWSKEVSNQPQHF. V and J are TRBV30 and TRBJ1-5, with unresolved D. The CDR3 consists of 14 residues. Germline CDR1 and CDR2: GTSNPN and SVGIG (reference sequence). The germline V and J ends were trimmed by 2 bases and 1 base, with 9 bases remaining between them.

The chain couples TRBV6-1 to TRBJ2-7; 10 bases match TRBD1. Losses at the gene ends were 8 bases for V and 2 bases for J; bases not matched to a gene: 3. The CDR3 loop spans 13 amino acids. The germline V gene has CDR1 MNHNS and CDR2 SASEGT. The CDR3 here is CASRDRGPYEQYF. For the CDR3, the DNA is TGTGCCAGCCGGGACAGGGGCCCCTACGAGCAGTACTTC.

This clone has a handful of counts. This sequence joins TRBV11-2 and TRBJ1-5, with a weak D call TRBD1 (5 bases). This CDR3 contains 15 residues. The germline V gene has CDR1 SGHAT and CDR2 FQNNGV. Trimming left V 1 base short and J 7 bases short, with 14 bases between. In nucleotides, the CDR3 is TGTGCCAGCAGCTTAGGGGACGGCCTGGGGCAGCCCCAGCATTTT. Protein product: CASSLGDGLGQPQHF.

About this clone: Other DNA sequences in this specimen translate into the identical CDR3. The CDR3 bases are TGTGCCACCGGGACAGGGGGTAGGGGCAATCAGCCCCAGCATTTT. Its translation: CATGTGGRGNQPQHF. The V gene is TRBV27, the J gene TRBJ1-5; 11 bases agree with TRBD1. The CDR3 is 15 amino acids. From germline, CDR1 is MNHEY and CDR2 SMNVEV (reference sequence). V trimming: 10 bases; J trimming: 2 bases; junction bases outside the gene matches: 7.

CDR3 nucleotide sequence: TGTGCCAGCAGTTTAAAGGGACTAGACTACATTCAGTACTTC. It specifies CASSLKGLDYIQYF. V usage is TRBV28 and J usage is TRBJ2-4, with TRBD2 matching 8 bases. CDR3 length equals 14 residues. Looked up from germline, CDR1 is MDHEN and CDR2 is SYDVKM. The V gene end was trimmed by 2 bases and the J gene end by 8 bases; junction bases not matched to a gene: 5. Together with reference TRBV28 and TRBJ2-4, the CDR3 gives the full variable domain: DVKVTQSSRYLVKRTGEKVFLECVQDMDHENMFWYRQDPGLGLRLIYFSYDVKMKEKGDIPEGYSVSREKKERFSLILESASTNQTSMYLCASSLKGLDYIQYFGAGTRLSVL.

The V gene is TRBV5-4, the J gene TRBJ2-4; 8 bases align to TRBD1. CDR3 length: 16 amino acids. Germline CDR1 SGHNT, CDR2 YYREEE (reference sequence). Losses at the gene ends were 4 bases for V and 0 bases for J; bases not matched to a gene: 6. The CDR3 region has the DNA TGTGCCAGCAGCGCAGGGACAGGACTAGCCAAAAACATTCAGTACTTC. It specifies CASSAGTGLAKNIQYF.

The chain recombines TRBV19 with TRBJ1-3; D is unresolved. V was trimmed by 1 base and J by 0 bases, leaving 7 bases between them. The CDR3 runs 15 residues. In germline, CDR1 is LNHDA, CDR2 SQIVND (reference sequence). The CDR3 bases are TGTGCCAGTAGTATAGCCCCAGGCTCTGGAAACACCATATATTTT. It translates to CASSIAPGSGNTIYF. Filled out from reference TRBV19 and TRBJ1-3, the complete variable domain reads DGGITQSPKYLFRKEGQNVTLSCEQNLNHDAMYWYRQDPGQGLRLIYYSQIVNDFQKGDIAEGYSVSREKKESFPLTVTSAQKNPTAFYLCASSIAPGSGNTIYFGEGSWLTVV.

The chain carries TRBV29-1 and TRBJ2-2, with D unresolved. CDR1 is SQVTM and CDR2 is ANQGSEA in the germline V gene. This CDR3 comprises 11 residues. With 4 bases removed from V and 6 bases from J, the gap between germline ends came to 6 bases. This CDR3 is CSVGTAGELFF. CDR3 in DNA: TGCAGCGTTGGAACAGCCGGGGAGCTGTTTTTT.

The rearrangement links TRBV15 to TRBJ1-6; 7 nucleotides align to TRBD1. The germline gives CDR1 LNHNV, CDR2 YYDKDF (reference sequence). There are 15 residues in the CDR3. V dropped 1 base and J dropped 7; count of bases not matched to a gene: 4. CDR3 protein: CATSRVEGQNSPLHF. The CDR3 DNA reads as TGTGCCACCAGCAGAGTGGAGGGACAGAATTCACCCCTCCACTTT.

The chain couples TRBV28 to TRBJ1-2; TRBD1 agrees at 12 bases. The V gene's germline CDR1 is MDHEN and CDR2 SYDVKM. This CDR3 is 16 amino acids long. The V and J ends lost 4 bases and 8 bases, in that order; junction bases with no gene match: 11. CDR3 amino acids: CASSSSGTGGAGGYTF. In DNA form, the CDR3 reads TGTGCCAGCAGTTCATCCGGGACAGGGGGCGCGGGGGGCTACACCTTC.